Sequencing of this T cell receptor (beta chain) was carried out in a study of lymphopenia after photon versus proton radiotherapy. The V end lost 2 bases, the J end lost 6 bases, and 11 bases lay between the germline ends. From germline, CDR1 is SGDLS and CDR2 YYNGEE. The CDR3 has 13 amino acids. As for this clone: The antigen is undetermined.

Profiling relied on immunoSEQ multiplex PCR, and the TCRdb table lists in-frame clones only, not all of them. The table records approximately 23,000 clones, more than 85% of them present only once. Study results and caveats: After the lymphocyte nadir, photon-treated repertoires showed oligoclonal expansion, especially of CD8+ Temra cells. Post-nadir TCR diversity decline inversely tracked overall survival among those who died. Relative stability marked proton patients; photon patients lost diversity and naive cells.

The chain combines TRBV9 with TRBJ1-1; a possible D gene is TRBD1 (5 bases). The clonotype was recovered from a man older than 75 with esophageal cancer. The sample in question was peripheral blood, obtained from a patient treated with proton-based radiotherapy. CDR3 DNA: TGTGCCAGCAGCGTGGGACGCCTCTCTGAAGCTTTCTTT. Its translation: CASSVGRLSEAFF.